The present entry profiles one T cell receptor (beta chain) with its context. As yet, its antigen is unknown. The CDR3 end shows no conserved phenylalanine or tryptophan, and so a read error is likely. The sample is drawn from a study of cytomegalovirus exposure and HLA in healthy donors. Overall study results and limits: Most sequenced TCRs were rare (though some public TCRs occurred in many donors).

The CDR3 is 14 residues long. V dropped 4 bases and J dropped 3 bases, with 13 bases sitting between them. Germline loops: CDR1 SGDLS, CDR2 YYNGEE. PCR involved 60 Vbeta and 13 Jbeta primers. The table came from immunoSEQ multiplex PCR; TCRdb's copy has only in-frame clones and leaves some out. The profile shows approximately 150,000 clones, 68% of them singletons. Specimen: PBMCs. The TCR comes from a man in his fifties in good health and CMV-seronegative. V and J are TRBV9 and TRBJ1-1; possibly TRBD1 for D (6 bases). CDR3 in amino acids: CASSSQTGYTEAFV. CDR3 nucleotide sequence: TGTGCCAGCAGCTCTCAGACAGGCTACACTGAAGCTTTCGTT.